These T cell receptor beta chains were read from a single sample in a study of metastatic and nonmetastatic thyroid tumors. TCRdb re-processed the PCR reads through MiXCR. Among roughly 59,000 clones listed, roughly 16% were seen once. The sequenced sample was blood. These receptors all come from a male donor with papillary thyroid cancer or a benign thyroid nodule (not recorded which). Some clones in this sample may be carry-over from other donors' samples. Each CDR3 is given with its conserved first and last residue. A D gene is named only where the DNA matches it firmly. Rows may omit the clone size; those that give it use once, few, many or a size class.

TRBJ1-1	TRBD1	TRBV5-1	many	TGCGCCAGCAGCAACACCGGGACAGGGGGCACTGAAGCTTTCTTT	CASSNTGTGGTEAFF
TRBJ2-7	.	TRBV10-3	many	TGTGCCATCACCCAGTCACGGGACAACGTTTTCTACGAGCAGTACTTC	CAITQSRDNVFYEQYF
TRBJ2-2	TRBD2	TRBV3-1	.	TGTGCCAGCAGTGAGGGGACTAGCGGATGGACCGGGGAGCTGTTTTTT	CASSEGTSGWTGELFF
TRBJ2-2	TRBD2	TRBV30	many	TGTGCCTGGAGTGTAACTAGCGAGAACACCGGGGAGCTGTTTTTT	CAWSVTSENTGELFF
TRBJ2-3	.	TRBV10-3	many	TGTGCCATCAGTGAGGACCACAGCACAGATACGCAGTATTTT	CAISEDHSTDTQYF
TRBJ2-1	.	TRBV7-9	many	TGTGCCAGCAGCCGGACGGAAACCTACAATGAGCAGTTCTTC	CASSRTETYNEQFF
TRBJ1-3	.	TRBV9	.	TGTGCCAGCAGCCCGATTGGGTGTCCCTCTGGAAACACCATATATTTT	CASSPIGCPSGNTIYF
TRBJ1-1	.	TRBV4-1	.	TGCGCCAGCAGCCAAGATTCGGGGAACACTGAAGCTTTCTTT	CASSQDSGNTEAFF
TRBJ1-4	TRBD1	TRBV28	many	TGTGCCAGCATCGAAGGACAGGACGAAAAACTGTTTTTT	CASIEGQDEKLFF
TRBJ2-1	.	TRBV30	many	TGTGCCTGGAAGCACCACACCTACAATGAGCAGTTCTTC	CAWKHHTYNEQFF
TRBJ2-1	.	TRBV19	many	TGTGCCAGTAGCGCCCATGGGGGGCCTAATGAGCAGTTCTTC	CASSAHGGPNEQFF
TRBJ1-5	.	TRBV28	many	TGTGTCAGCAGTTTATCCGACAGTCAGCCCCAGCATTTT	CVSSLSDSQPQHF
TRBJ2-7	.	TRBV20-1	.	TGCAGTGCTAGAAGACCGGGAAGCCTCATTACGTACGAGCAGTACTTC	CSARRPGSLITYEQYF
TRBJ2-3	.	TRBV6-2/TRBV6-3	many	TGTGCCAGCAGTTACTCACTAGCCCGCACAGATACGCAGTATTTT	CASSYSLARTDTQYF
TRBJ2-6	TRBD2	TRBV3-1	.	TGTGCCAGCAGCCGAGGGACTAGCGCGGGGGCCACTGGGGCCAACGTCCTGACTTTC	CASSRGTSAGATGANVLTF
TRBJ1-6	TRBD1	TRBV7-2	.	TGTGCCAGCAGCCTACAGGGGGCGCTCAATCCACCCCTCCACTTT	CASSLQGALNPPLHF
TRBJ2-1	TRBD2	TRBV12-3/TRBV12-4	many	TGTGCCAGCAGTGGCGGCGGGGGATCCTACAATGAGCAGTTCTTC	CASSGGGGSYNEQFF
TRBJ2-2	.	TRBV20-1	.	TGCAGTGCTCGAAGCCAATGGGGCACCGGGGAGCTGTTTTTT	CSARSQWGTGELFF
TRBJ2-1	TRBD1	TRBV27	many	TGTGCCAGCAGTACAGGACAGGTAGCCTACAATGAGCAGTTCTTC	CASSTGQVAYNEQFF
TRBJ2-5	.	TRBV7-9	many	TGTGCCAGCAGCTTTGATATCGGTCCTGGGGCGGAAGAGACCCAGTACTTC	CASSFDIGPGAEETQYF
TRBJ2-5	.	TRBV7-6	many	TGTGCCAGCAGGCCAGGTCCTAGCCAAGAGACCCAGTACTTC	CASRPGPSQETQYF
TRBJ2-5	.	TRBV30	many	TGTGCCTGGAGTGTAAAAGAGACCCAGTACTTC	CAWSVKETQYF
TRBJ2-1	TRBD2	TRBV5-1	many	TGCGCCAGCAGCGGACGCCTAAATAGCGGGAGTTTGTACAATGAGCAGTTCTTC	CASSGRLNSGSLYNEQFF
TRBJ2-3	.	TRBV10-3	many	TGTGCCATCAGCCAAGAGGCCAGGGCCAGCACAGATACGCAGTATTTT	CAISQEARASTDTQYF
TRBJ2-5	TRBD1	TRBV28	many	TGTGCCAGCAGGATTGAAGGGACAGGGGAAGAGACCCAGTACTTC	CASRIEGTGEETQYF
TRBJ2-4	TRBD1	TRBV18	.	TGTGCCAGCTCACCGCGTCCAGGGGGCGTAGAGAACATTCAGTACTTC	CASSPRPGGVENIQYF
TRBJ2-3	.	TRBV4-2	many	TGTGCCAGCAGCCAAGATGTGGGGGATACGCAGTATTTT	CASSQDVGDTQYF
TRBJ2-1	.	TRBV13	many	TGTGCCAGCAGCTTGGGGCGGGGAGCCTACAATGAGCAGTTCTTC	CASSLGRGAYNEQFF
TRBJ1-5	.	TRBV6-1	many	TGTGCCAGCAGTGAAATGGCCTTAGGCAATCAGCCCCAGCATTTT	CASSEMALGNQPQHF
TRBJ2-2	TRBD2	TRBV9	many	TGTGCCAGCAGCGGCCGGGGGGACCCGAACACCGGGGAGCTGTTTTTT	CASSGRGDPNTGELFF
TRBJ2-1	TRBD2	TRBV6-1	many	TGTGCCAGCAGTACCGGGACTAGTGTCGATGAGCAGTTCTTC	CASSTGTSVDEQFF
TRBJ1-1	TRBD1	TRBV6-4	many	TGTGCCAGCAGTACAGGGGAGAACACTGAAGCTTTCTTT	CASSTGENTEAFF
TRBJ1-1	TRBD1	TRBV30	many	TGTGCCTGGGAACAGGGGGGGGACGATGAAGCTTTCTTT	CAWEQGGDDEAFF
TRBJ2-2	TRBD2	TRBV6-4	few	TGTGCCAGAAGCTTCACTAGCGATCACAACGGGGAGCTGTTTTTT	CARSFTSDHNGELFF
TRBJ2-3	.	TRBV7-3	once	TGTGCCAGCATCTTATTCGTAGCGCGAGAGGGAGATACGCAGTATTTT	CASILFVAREGDTQYF
TRBJ2-6	.	TRBV5-4	many	TGTGCCAGCAGCTTGGAGGTCTCTGGGGCCAACGTCCTGACTTTC	CASSLEVSGANVLTF
TRBJ2-7	.	TRBV6-5	many	TGTGCCAGCAGTTACGCCCAGGACGAGCAGTACTTC	CASSYAQDEQYF